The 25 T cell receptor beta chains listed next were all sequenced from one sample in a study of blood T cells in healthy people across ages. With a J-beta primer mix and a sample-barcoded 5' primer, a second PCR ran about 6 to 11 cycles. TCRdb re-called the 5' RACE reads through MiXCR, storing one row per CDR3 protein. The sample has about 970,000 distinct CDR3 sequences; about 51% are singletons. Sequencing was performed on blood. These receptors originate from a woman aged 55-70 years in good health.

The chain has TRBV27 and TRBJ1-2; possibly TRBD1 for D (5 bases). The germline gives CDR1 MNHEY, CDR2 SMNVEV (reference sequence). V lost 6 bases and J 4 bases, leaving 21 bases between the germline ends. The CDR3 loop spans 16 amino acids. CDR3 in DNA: TGTGCCAGCAGGAGTACACCCGGCAGGGTACCCTATGGCTACACCTTC. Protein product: CASRSTPGRVPYGYTF.

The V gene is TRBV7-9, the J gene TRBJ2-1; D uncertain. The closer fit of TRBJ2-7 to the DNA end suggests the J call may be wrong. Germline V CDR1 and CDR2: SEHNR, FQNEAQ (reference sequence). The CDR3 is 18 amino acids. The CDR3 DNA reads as TGTGCCAGCAGCTTATTTTCTAGTACCCAAAGCTCCTACAATGAGCAGTACTTC. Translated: CASSLFSSTQSSYNEQYF.

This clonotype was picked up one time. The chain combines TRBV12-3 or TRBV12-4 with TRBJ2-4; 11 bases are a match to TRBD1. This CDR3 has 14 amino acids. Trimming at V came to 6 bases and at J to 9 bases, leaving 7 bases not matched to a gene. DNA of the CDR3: TGTGCCAGCAGGAATATTGGGACAGGGGGCATTCAGTACTTC. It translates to CASRNIGTGGIQYF.

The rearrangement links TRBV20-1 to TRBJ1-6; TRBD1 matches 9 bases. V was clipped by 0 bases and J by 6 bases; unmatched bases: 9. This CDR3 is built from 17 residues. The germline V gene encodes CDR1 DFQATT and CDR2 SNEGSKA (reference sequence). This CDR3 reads CSARDPLQGAVNSPLHF. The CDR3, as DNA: TGCAGTGCTAGAGACCCACTACAGGGGGCCGTTAATTCACCCCTCCACTTT.

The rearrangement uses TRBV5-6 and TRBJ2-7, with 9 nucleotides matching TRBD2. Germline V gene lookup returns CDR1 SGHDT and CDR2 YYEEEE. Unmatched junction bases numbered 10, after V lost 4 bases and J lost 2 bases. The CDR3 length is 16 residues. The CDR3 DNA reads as TGTGCCAGCAGCAGGGCCCTAGCGGGACTCACCTACGAGCAGTACTTC. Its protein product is CASSRALAGLTYEQYF.

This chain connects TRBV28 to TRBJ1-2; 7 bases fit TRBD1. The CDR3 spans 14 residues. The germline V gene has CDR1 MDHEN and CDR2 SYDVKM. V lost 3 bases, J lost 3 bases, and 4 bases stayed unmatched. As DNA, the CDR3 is TGTGCCAGCAGTTTTTTCGGGACAGACTATGGCTACACCTTC. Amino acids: CASSFFGTDYGYTF.

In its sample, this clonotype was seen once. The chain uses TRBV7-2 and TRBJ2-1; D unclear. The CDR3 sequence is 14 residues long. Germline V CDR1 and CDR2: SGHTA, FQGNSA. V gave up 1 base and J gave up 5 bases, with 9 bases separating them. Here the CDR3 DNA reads TGTGCCAGCAGCTTAGATATCTTCGACAATGAGCAGTTCTTC. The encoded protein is CASSLDIFDNEQFF. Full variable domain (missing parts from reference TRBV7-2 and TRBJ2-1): GAGVSQSPSNKVTEKGKDVELRCDPISGHTALYWYRQSLGQGLEFLIYFQGNSAPDKSGLPSDRFSAERTGGSVSTLTIQRTQQEDSAVYLCASSLDIFDNEQFFGPGTRLTVL.

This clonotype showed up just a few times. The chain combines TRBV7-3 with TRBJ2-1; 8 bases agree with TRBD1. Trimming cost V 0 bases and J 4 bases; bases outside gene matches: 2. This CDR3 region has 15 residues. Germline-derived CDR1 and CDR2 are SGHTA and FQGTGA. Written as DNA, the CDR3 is TGTGCCAGCAGCTTAACGGGACAGGTGTACAATGAGCAGTTCTTC. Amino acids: CASSLTGQVYNEQFF.

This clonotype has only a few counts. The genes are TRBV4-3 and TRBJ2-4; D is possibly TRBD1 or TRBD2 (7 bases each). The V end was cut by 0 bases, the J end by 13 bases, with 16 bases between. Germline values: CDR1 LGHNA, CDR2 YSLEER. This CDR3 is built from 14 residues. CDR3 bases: TGCGCCAGCAGCCAAGAGTCGCAGGGGGGGGAGCAGTACTTC. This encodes CASSQESQGGEQYF.

The CDR3 protein is CASSEREAYNEQFF. Here the CDR3 DNA reads TGTGCCAGTTCCGAGCGGGAGGCCTACAATGAGCAGTTCTTC. The chain is built from TRBV2 and TRBJ2-7; TRBD2 matches at 9 bases. The J call may be incorrect, as the DNA end agrees better with TRBJ2-1. The length of the CDR3 is 14 residues. The V gene's germline CDR1 is SNHLY and CDR2 FYNNEI.

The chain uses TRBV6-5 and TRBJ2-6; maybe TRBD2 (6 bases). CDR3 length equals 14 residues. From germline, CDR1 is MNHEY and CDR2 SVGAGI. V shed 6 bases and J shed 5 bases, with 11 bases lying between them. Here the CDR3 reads CASSNRGRANVLTF. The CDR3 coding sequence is TGTGCCAGCAGCAACCGCGGGAGGGCCAACGTCCTGACTTTC.

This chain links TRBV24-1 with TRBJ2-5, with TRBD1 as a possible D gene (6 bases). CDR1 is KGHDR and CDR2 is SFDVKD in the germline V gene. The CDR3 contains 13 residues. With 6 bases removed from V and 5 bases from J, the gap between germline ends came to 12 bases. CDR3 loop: CATSHRVGETQYF. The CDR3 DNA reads TGTGCCACCAGTCACAGGGTCGGGGAGACCCAGTACTTC.

CDR3 sequence (DNA): TGTGCCAGCAGCCAAGGGTGGAATTTTGGGCAGTTCTTC. It yields the protein CASSQGWNFGQFF. The rearrangement links TRBV3-1 to TRBJ2-1; D not certain. The CDR3 is 13 residues long. Germline CDR1 is LGHDT and CDR2 is YNNKEL (reference sequence). With 1 base removed from V and 12 bases from J, the gap between germline ends came to 13 bases.

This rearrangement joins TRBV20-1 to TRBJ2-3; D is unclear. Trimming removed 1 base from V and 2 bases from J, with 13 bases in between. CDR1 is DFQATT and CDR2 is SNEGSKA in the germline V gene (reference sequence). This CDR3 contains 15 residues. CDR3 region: CSARGLTDFTDTQYF. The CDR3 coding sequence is TGCAGTGCTAGAGGGCTTACCGACTTCACAGATACGCAGTATTTT.

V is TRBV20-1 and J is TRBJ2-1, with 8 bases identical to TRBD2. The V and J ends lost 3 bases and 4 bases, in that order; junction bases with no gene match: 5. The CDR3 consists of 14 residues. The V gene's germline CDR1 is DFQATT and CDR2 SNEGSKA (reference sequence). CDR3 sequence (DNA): TGCAGTGCTAGGAGGACTAGCCCTTACAATGAGCAGTTCTTC. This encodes CSARRTSPYNEQFF.

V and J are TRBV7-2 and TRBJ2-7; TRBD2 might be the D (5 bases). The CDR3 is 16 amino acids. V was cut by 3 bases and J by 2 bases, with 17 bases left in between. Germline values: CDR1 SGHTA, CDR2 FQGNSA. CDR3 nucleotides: TGTGCCAGCAGCTTTTTTTCGGGAACAGCCACCTACGAGCAGTACTTC. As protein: CASSFFSGTATYEQYF.

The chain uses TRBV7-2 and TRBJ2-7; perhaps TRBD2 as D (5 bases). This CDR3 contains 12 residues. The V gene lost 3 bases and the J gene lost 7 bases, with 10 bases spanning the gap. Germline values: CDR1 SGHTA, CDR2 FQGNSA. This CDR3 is CASSFNTGEQYF. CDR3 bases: TGTGCCAGCAGCTTTAACACGGGGGAGCAGTACTTC.

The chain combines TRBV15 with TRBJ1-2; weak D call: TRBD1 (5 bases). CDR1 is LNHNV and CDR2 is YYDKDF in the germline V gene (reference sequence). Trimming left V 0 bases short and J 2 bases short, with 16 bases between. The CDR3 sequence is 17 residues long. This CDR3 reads CATSRDRGRGPNYGYTF. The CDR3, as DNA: TGTGCCACCAGCAGAGATCGGGGTAGGGGACCGAACTATGGCTACACCTTC.

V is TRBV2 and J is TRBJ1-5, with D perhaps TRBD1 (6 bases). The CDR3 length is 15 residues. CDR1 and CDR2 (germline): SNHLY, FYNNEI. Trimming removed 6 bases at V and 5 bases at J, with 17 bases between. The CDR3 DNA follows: TGTGCCAGCAGAAAGGGGGGAGCGGGGGATCAGCCCCAGCATTTT. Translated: CASRKGGAGDQPQHF. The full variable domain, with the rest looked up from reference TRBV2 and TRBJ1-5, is EPEVTQTPSHQVTQMGQEVILRCVPISNHLYFYWYRQILGQKVEFLVSFYNNEISEKSEIFDDQFSVERPDGSNFTLKIRSTKLEDSAMYFCASRKGGAGDQPQHFGDGTRLSIL.

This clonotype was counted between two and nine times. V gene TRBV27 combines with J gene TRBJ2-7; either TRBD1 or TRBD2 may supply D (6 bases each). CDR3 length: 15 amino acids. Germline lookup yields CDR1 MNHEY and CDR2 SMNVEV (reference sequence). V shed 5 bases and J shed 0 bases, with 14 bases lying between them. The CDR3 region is CASSPGGRSSYEQYF. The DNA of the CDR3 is TGTGCCAGCAGTCCCGGGGGCAGGAGCTCCTACGAGCAGTACTTC.

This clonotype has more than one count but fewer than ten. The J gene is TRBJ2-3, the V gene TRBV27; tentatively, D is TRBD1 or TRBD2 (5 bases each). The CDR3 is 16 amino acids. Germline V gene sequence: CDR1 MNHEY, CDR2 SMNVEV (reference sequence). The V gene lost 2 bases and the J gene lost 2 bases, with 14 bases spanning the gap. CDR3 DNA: TGTGCCAGCAGTTTAGGGGGATTAGGGTTCACAGATACGCAGTATTTT. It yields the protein CASSLGGLGFTDTQYF.

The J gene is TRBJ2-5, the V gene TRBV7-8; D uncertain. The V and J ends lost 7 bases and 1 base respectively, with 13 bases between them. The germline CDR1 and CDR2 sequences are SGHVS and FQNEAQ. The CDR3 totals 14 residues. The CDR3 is CASTLLDGQETQYF. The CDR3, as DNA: TGTGCCAGCACCCTTCTCGACGGCCAAGAGACCCAGTACTTC.

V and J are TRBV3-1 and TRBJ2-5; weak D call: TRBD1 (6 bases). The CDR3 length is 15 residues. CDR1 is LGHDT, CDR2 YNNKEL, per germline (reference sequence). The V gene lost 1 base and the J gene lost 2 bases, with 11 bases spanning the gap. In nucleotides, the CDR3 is TGTGCCAGCAGCCAAGTTGTGGGGGCACAAGAGACCCAGTACTTC. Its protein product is CASSQVVGAQETQYF.

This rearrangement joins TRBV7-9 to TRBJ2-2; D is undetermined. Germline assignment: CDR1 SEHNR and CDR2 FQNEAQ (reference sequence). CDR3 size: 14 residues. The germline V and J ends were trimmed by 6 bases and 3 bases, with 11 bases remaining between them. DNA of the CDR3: TGTGCCAGCAGTTTTGGATTTGACACCGGGGAGCTGTTTTTT. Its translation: CASSFGFDTGELFF.

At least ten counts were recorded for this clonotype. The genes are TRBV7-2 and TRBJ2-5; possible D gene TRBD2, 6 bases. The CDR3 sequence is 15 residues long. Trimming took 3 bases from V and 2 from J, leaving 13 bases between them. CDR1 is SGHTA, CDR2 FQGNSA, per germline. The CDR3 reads CASSLLSGRQETQYF. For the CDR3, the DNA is TGTGCCAGCAGCTTGTTATCAGGGAGGCAAGAGACCCAGTACTTC.